A single sample gave rise to the 30 T cell receptor beta chains below, sequenced in a study of control samples from healthy donors and cancer patients (dated by TCRdb to about 2020). To prepare the library, the immunoSEQ multiplex PCR assay was applied. TCRdb limited this immuneACCESS table to in-frame rearrangements with V and J called. A share of clones is missing; checked studies link under half to unresolved V genes, and the rest is unexplained. Present in this sample are 150,000 or so clones, more than 85% of which were seen just once. The leading ten clones occupy 5.5% to 7.5% of the sample. Specimen: blood. These receptors were taken from a man younger than 30 in good health.

For the CDR3, the DNA is TGTGCCAGCAGCTTAACTTCCGGGAACGTCCTCCACTTT. Translated, it gives CASSLTSGNVLHF. This chain connects TRBV7-9 to TRBJ1-6; D is undetermined. Trimming shortened V by 2 bases and J by 15 bases, and 14 bases separated the two germline ends. Germline V gene lookup returns CDR1 SEHNR and CDR2 FQNEAQ (reference sequence). The length of the CDR3 is 13 residues.

The chain carries TRBV29-1 and TRBJ1-4; D gene ambiguous. V lost 2 bases, J lost 2 bases, and 0 bases lay in between. The germline CDR1 and CDR2 sequences are SQVTM and ANQGSEA. The length of the CDR3 is 11 residues. The CDR3 loop reads CSVETNEKLFF. The CDR3 DNA reads as TGCAGCGTTGAAACTAATGAAAAACTGTTTTTT. Complete variable domain (other parts from reference TRBV29-1 and TRBJ1-4): SAVISQKPSRDICQRGTSLTIQCQVDSQVTMMFWYRQQPGQSLTLIATANQGSEATYESGFVIDKFPISRPNLTFSTLTVSNMSPEDSSIYLCSVETNEKLFFGSGTQLSVL.

CDR3: CASSRRTGGAAFF. CDR3 DNA sequence: TGTGCCAGCAGCAGAAGAACAGGGGGCGCGGCTTTCTTT. The J gene is TRBJ1-1, the V gene TRBV27; 9 nucleotides align to TRBD1. Germline V gene lookup returns CDR1 MNHEY and CDR2 SMNVEV (reference sequence). V was clipped by 6 bases and J by 11 bases; unmatched bases: 10. This CDR3 comprises 13 residues.

The CDR3 coding sequence is TGTGCCAGCAGCCGAATAGGTCTTACAGGACGCACTGAAGCTTTCTTT. Translation gives CASSRIGLTGRTEAFF. The chain couples TRBV3-1 (or the pseudogene TRBV3-2) to TRBJ1-1; a possible D gene is TRBD1 (5 bases). This CDR3 contains 16 residues. Trimming removed 4 bases from V and 4 bases from J, with 19 bases in between. Germline lookup yields CDR1 LGHDT and CDR2 YNNKEL (reference sequence).

This chain connects TRBV12-3 or TRBV12-4 to TRBJ2-7, with TRBD1 as a possible D gene (6 bases). V lost 6 bases and J 3 bases, leaving 12 bases between the germline ends. CDR3 length equals 13 residues. In nucleotides, the CDR3 is TGTGCCAGCAGGGGGGCGCGGAGCTACGAGCAGTACTTC. It specifies CASRGARSYEQYF.

The rearrangement links TRBV5-4 to TRBJ1-1; D might be TRBD1 (5 bases). Per germline, CDR1 SGHNT and CDR2 YYREEE (reference sequence). Between the trimmed V and J ends, which lost 5 bases and 3 bases, there was a span of 11 bases. CDR3 length: 13 residues. The CDR3 here is CASREGSYTEAFF. CDR3 nucleotide sequence: TGTGCCAGCAGGGAGGGGTCGTACACTGAAGCTTTCTTT.

The genes are TRBV27 and TRBJ2-3; 7 bases map to TRBD2. The CDR3 totals 16 residues. The germline CDR1 and CDR2 sequences are MNHEY and SMNVEV (reference sequence). V lost 5 bases, J lost 6 bases, and 14 bases stayed unmatched. The CDR3 nucleotides are TGTGCCAGCAGTAAACCCCGACTAGCCGAGGTTGATACGCAGTATTTT. Protein: CASSKPRLAEVDTQYF.

This clone was found a few times. This CDR3 reads CASSTLRGRRDTQYF. CDR3 in DNA: TGTGCCAGTAGTACCCTTAGAGGGAGGCGAGATACGCAGTATTTT. This sequence joins TRBV19 and TRBJ2-3; D perhaps matches TRBD2 (6 bases). The germline CDR1 and CDR2 sequences are LNHDA and SQIVND (reference sequence). With 4 bases removed from V and 5 bases from J, the gap between germline ends came to 16 bases. CDR3 length: 15 residues.

This clone was seen just once. The V and J genes are TRBV4-2 and TRBJ1-6; TRBD1 aligns across 8 bases. Trimming removed 2 bases from V and 6 bases from J; junction bases left unmatched: 6. Looked up from germline, CDR1 is LGHNA and CDR2 is YNFKEQ. The CDR3 contains 16 residues. The CDR3 DNA sequence: TGTGCCAGCAGCCAAACGTTCGGACAGGGTAATTCACCCCTCCACTTT. Translation gives CASSQTFGQGNSPLHF.

J is TRBJ1-1 and V is TRBV5-1; D is uncertain. Germline loops: CDR1 SGHRS, CDR2 YFSETQ. The CDR3 totals 14 residues. V was pared by 4 bases and J by 1 base, with 11 bases between. CDR3 protein: CASSQKTQNTEAFF. DNA of the CDR3: TGCGCCAGCAGCCAAAAGACGCAGAACACTGAAGCTTTCTTT.

The rearrangement uses TRBV18 and TRBJ2-3; TRBD1 agrees at 9 bases. Germline CDR1 reads KGHSH; CDR2 reads LQKENI. The CDR3 has 16 residues. V shed 6 bases, J shed 2 bases, and the junction held 9 bases outside the gene matches. The CDR3 DNA reads TGTGCCAGCTCGCCTCGACAGGGGGGGCACACAGATACGCAGTATTTT. This sequence encodes CASSPRQGGHTDTQYF.

The chain uses TRBV20-1 and TRBJ1-2, with a weak D call TRBD1 (5 bases). The CDR3 has 11 amino acids. Germline CDR1 and CDR2: DFQATT and SNEGSKA (reference sequence). The V gene lost 7 bases and the J gene lost 4 bases, with 10 bases spanning the gap. The CDR3 is CSVAGPYGYTF. CDR3 coding DNA: TGCAGTGTGGCGGGGCCCTATGGCTACACCTTC.

This chain uses TRBV7-8 with TRBJ1-4; D is undetermined. The CDR3 consists of 15 residues. V was clipped by 4 bases and J by 0 bases, with 9 bases between them. The germline V gene encodes CDR1 SGHVS and CDR2 FQNEAQ. The CDR3 is CASSSAGATNEKLFF. The CDR3 DNA reads TGTGCCAGCAGCTCCGCGGGTGCAACTAATGAAAAACTGTTTTTT.

The gene calls are TRBV10-3 and TRBJ1-6, with 8 bases identical to TRBD1. This CDR3 is 19 amino acids long. The ends lost 6 bases at V and 1 base at J; junction bases unmatched: 14. The germline V gene has CDR1 ENHRY and CDR2 SYGVKD. The CDR3: CAISQALSGTGSYNSPLHF. CDR3 DNA sequence: TGTGCCATCAGCCAGGCGCTATCCGGGACAGGATCCTATAATTCACCCCTCCACTTT.

V is TRBV27 and J is TRBJ2-2; D possibly uses TRBD1 or TRBD2 (5 bases each). The CDR3 consists of 15 residues. Germline loops: CDR1 MNHEY, CDR2 SMNVEV (reference sequence). Trimming left V 3 bases short and J 4 bases short, with 12 bases between. In DNA form, the CDR3 reads TGTGCCAGCAGTTTCCGGGACGGGCCCACCGGGGAGCTGTTTTTT. Protein: CASSFRDGPTGELFF.

This clone was counted once. The chain is built from TRBV7-9 and TRBJ1-2, with 11 bases aligning to TRBD1. Per germline, CDR1 SEHNR and CDR2 FQNEAQ (reference sequence). With 5 bases clipped from V and 8 bases from J, the junction kept 16 bases outside the gene matches. CDR3 length equals 17 residues. CDR3 region: CASSVILGQGDPNGYTF. CDR3 bases: TGTGCCAGCAGCGTAATCTTGGGACAGGGGGATCCTAACGGCTACACCTTC.

V usage is TRBV28 and J usage is TRBJ2-7; the D gene could be TRBD1 or TRBD2 (5 bases each). This CDR3 region has 17 residues. The germline gives CDR1 MDHEN, CDR2 SYDVKM. V lost 1 base and J 0 bases, leaving 16 bases between the germline ends. For the CDR3, the DNA is TGTGCCAGCAGTTTATCCCTCGGGGCAGGGAACTCCTACGAGCAGTACTTC. This sequence encodes CASSLSLGAGNSYEQYF.

The J gene is TRBJ1-1, the V gene TRBV5-1; 11 bases agree with TRBD1. The CDR3 has 14 amino acids. Looked up from germline, CDR1 is SGHRS and CDR2 is YFSETQ. V was pared by 3 bases and J by 3 bases, with 1 base of the junction left unmatched. CDR3 in amino acids: CASSWGQGDTEAFF. In nucleotides, the CDR3 is TGCGCCAGCAGCTGGGGACAGGGGGACACTGAAGCTTTCTTT. The full variable domain, rest sourced from reference TRBV5-1 and TRBJ1-1, is KAGVTQTPRYLIKTRGQQVTLSCSPISGHRSVSWYQQTPGQGLQFLFEYFSETQRNKGNFPGRFSGRQFSNSRSEMNVSTLELGDSALYLCASSWGQGDTEAFFGQGTRLTVV.

The J gene is TRBJ1-1, the V gene TRBV29-1; D gene ambiguous. The CDR3 spans 13 residues. CDR1 and CDR2 (germline): SQVTM, ANQGSEA. The V and J ends lost 3 bases and 5 bases respectively, with 13 bases between them. Here the CDR3 reads CSVEGLARTEAFF. The CDR3 DNA reads as TGCAGCGTTGAGGGTCTGGCGAGGACTGAAGCTTTCTTT.

V is TRBV19 and J is TRBJ2-1; D is perhaps TRBD2 (7 bases). V lost 9 bases and J lost 7, with 19 bases in between. Germline V gene sequence: CDR1 LNHDA, CDR2 SQIVND (reference sequence). The CDR3 contains 14 residues. The CDR3 DNA reads TGTGCCAGCAAGGGAGGGGGGGCTAGAAATGAGCAGTTCTTC. It specifies CASKGGGARNEQFF.

This clone was counted a single time. The chain has TRBV4-2 and TRBJ2-3; 10 bases map to TRBD2. CDR3 length: 15 amino acids. V shed 4 bases and J 1 base; nucleotides not matched to a gene: 2. Germline V gives CDR1 LGHNA, CDR2 YNFKEQ. The CDR3 nucleotides read TGTGCCAGCAGCCGAGGGACTAGCGGCACAGATACGCAGTATTTT. Its protein is CASSRGTSGTDTQYF.

The chain couples TRBV6-5 to TRBJ2-7; D remains ambiguous. CDR1 and CDR2 (germline): MNHEY, SVGAGI. The V end was cut by 4 bases, the J end by 2 bases, with 15 bases between. This CDR3 comprises 15 residues. CDR3 region: CASSSSQVWTYEQYF. The CDR3, as DNA: TGTGCCAGCAGTTCCAGCCAGGTATGGACCTACGAGCAGTACTTC.

The chain recombines TRBV10-3 with TRBJ2-4; the match to TRBD2 covers 13 bases. The CDR3 extends over 13 amino acids. CDR1 is ENHRY and CDR2 is SYGVKD in the germline V gene. V gave up 9 bases and J gave up 7 bases; unmatched junction bases: 3. CDR3 residues: CAIGTSGMNIQYF. CDR3 DNA: TGTGCCATAGGGACTAGCGGGATGAACATTCAGTACTTC.

The rearrangement links TRBV25-1 to TRBJ2-7; no reliable D call. Trimming cost V 0 bases and J 0 bases, with 6 bases left between them. Looked up from germline, CDR1 is MGHDK and CDR2 is SYGVNS. The CDR3 runs 14 residues. For the CDR3, the DNA is TGTGCCAGCAGTGAATATTCCTACTCCTACGAGCAGTACTTC. It specifies CASSEYSYSYEQYF.

Only one count was recorded for this clone. This chain connects TRBV15 to TRBJ1-1, with 7 bases that match TRBD1. Looked up from germline, CDR1 is LNHNV and CDR2 is YYDKDF (reference sequence). The V gene end was trimmed by 1 base and the J gene end by 3 bases; junction bases not matched to a gene: 2. The CDR3 covers 14 residues. This CDR3 reads CATSRGDSYTEAFF. The CDR3 nucleotides are TGTGCCACCAGCAGAGGGGACAGCTACACTGAAGCTTTCTTT.

This sequence joins TRBV9 and TRBJ1-4; the D gene is possibly TRBD1 (5 bases). This CDR3 is built from 15 residues. The germline V gene encodes CDR1 SGDLS and CDR2 YYNGEE. Between the trimmed V and J ends, which lost 4 bases and 7 bases, there was a span of 17 bases. CDR3 residues: CASSLGEGSGEKLFF. In DNA, the CDR3 is TGTGCCAGCAGCCTAGGCGAGGGGTCGGGTGAAAAACTGTTTTTT. The entire variable domain, with the rest obtained from reference TRBV9 and TRBJ1-4, is as follows: DSGVTQTPKHLITATGQRVTLRCSPRSGDLSVYWYQQSLDQGLQFLIQYYNGEERAKGNILERFSAQQFPDLHSELNLSSLELGDSALYFCASSLGEGSGEKLFFGSGTQLSVL.

The CDR3 spells CASSLDHRGLMDTQYF. CDR3 DNA: TGTGCCAGCAGCTTAGACCACAGGGGGCTTATGGATACGCAGTATTTT. The J gene is TRBJ2-3, the V gene TRBV11-1; the match to TRBD1 covers 9 bases. CDR1 SGHAT and CDR2 FQDESV come from the germline V gene (reference sequence). This CDR3 has 16 residues. V shed 1 base, J shed 6 bases, and the junction held 8 bases outside the gene matches.

The J gene is TRBJ2-7, the V gene TRBV4-3, with 9 bases that match TRBD1. The CDR3 is 19 amino acids. Germline CDR1 reads LGHNA; CDR2 reads YSLEER. With 0 bases clipped from V and 6 bases from J, the junction kept 18 bases outside the gene matches. The CDR3 reads CASSQDSSQGARVRSEQYF. Written as DNA, the CDR3 is TGCGCCAGCAGCCAAGATTCGTCACAGGGGGCCAGGGTCCGCTCCGAGCAGTACTTC.

The chain uses TRBV9 and TRBJ1-2; 11 bases line up with TRBD1. The CDR3 has 15 residues. CDR1 is SGDLS, CDR2 YYNGEE, per germline. V gave up 3 bases and J gave up 6 bases; unmatched junction bases: 7. CDR3 sequence reads: CASSAGGQGVNGYTF. The CDR3 coding sequence is TGTGCCAGCAGCGCTGGGGGACAGGGGGTAAATGGCTACACCTTC.

The J gene is TRBJ2-5, the V gene TRBV6-5, with D tentatively TRBD2 (5 bases). The V end lost 7 bases, the J end lost 4 bases, and 13 bases lay between the germline ends. The germline V gene has CDR1 MNHEY and CDR2 SVGAGI. The CDR3 is 13 amino acids. The CDR3: CASIADRGETQYF. As DNA, the CDR3 is TGTGCCAGCATCGCGGACCGGGGAGAGACCCAGTACTTC.